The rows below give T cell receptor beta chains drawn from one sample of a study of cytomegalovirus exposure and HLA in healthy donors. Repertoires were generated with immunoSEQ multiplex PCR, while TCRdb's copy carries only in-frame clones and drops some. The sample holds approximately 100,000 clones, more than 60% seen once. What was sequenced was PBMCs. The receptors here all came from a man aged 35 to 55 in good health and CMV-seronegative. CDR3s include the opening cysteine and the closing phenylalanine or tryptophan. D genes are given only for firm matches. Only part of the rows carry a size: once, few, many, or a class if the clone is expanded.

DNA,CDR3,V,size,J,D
TGTGCCAGCAGCTTAGCGGGACGGGGGGTTTCCTACGAGCAGTACTTC,CASSLAGRGVSYEQYF,TRBV7-2,-,TRBJ2-7,TRBD2
TGTGCCAGCTCACCGCGACAGGGGGAGAATGAAAAACTGTTTTTT,CASSPRQGENEKLFF,TRBV18,-,TRBJ1-4,TRBD1
TGCGCCAGCAGCCAGACAGGGGGCAATCAGCCCCAGCATTTT,CASSQTGGNQPQHF,TRBV4-1,-,TRBJ1-5,TRBD1
TGTGCCAGCAGTTGGGAGGGTAGGGAGCAGTACTTC,CASSWEGREQYF,TRBV6-5,-,TRBJ2-7,TRBD2
TGCGCCAGCAGCTTGGCAGGTCTTAACACAGATACGCAGTATTTT,CASSLAGLNTDTQYF,TRBV5-1,-,TRBJ2-3,-
TGCGCCAGCAGCCAAGAAGAGACTAGCGGGAACACAGATACGCAGTATTTT,CASSQEETSGNTDTQYF,TRBV4-1,-,TRBJ2-3,TRBD2
TGCGCCAGCAGGCGGACTAGCGGGGATCAAGAGACCCAGTACTTC,CASRRTSGDQETQYF,TRBV5-1,-,TRBJ2-5,TRBD2
TGTGCCAGCAGCTTAGCTTCTGGGCAGGAAGAGACCCAGTACTTC,CASSLASGQEETQYF,TRBV7-2,-,TRBJ2-5,-
TGTGCCAGCAGTGAGTCTGCGGGGGGGCCAGATACGCAGTATTTT,CASSESAGGPDTQYF,TRBV6-4,few,TRBJ2-3,TRBD2
TGTGCCACCGCGGACAGGGGAAGGGAAAAACTGTTTTTT,CATADRGREKLFF,TRBV10-3,-,TRBJ1-4,TRBD1
TGTGCCAGCAGTGATTGGGGGGGGGCCGTAGATACGCAGTATTTT,CASSDWGGAVDTQYF,TRBV6-1,-,TRBJ2-3,-
TGTGCCAGCAGTGTAGCCGACAGGGCCACGAACAGTTATAAGACAAACACTGAAGCTTTCTTT,CASSVADRATNSYKTNTEAFF,TRBV2,few,TRBJ1-1,TRBD1
TGTGCCAGCAGCTTATCGGGACAGGAGCAGTACTTC,CASSLSGQEQYF,TRBV7-6,-,TRBJ2-7,TRBD1
TGCGCCAGCCGGGAGACAGACTACAATGAGCAGTTCTTC,CASRETDYNEQFF,TRBV10-2,-,TRBJ2-1,-
TGTGCCAGCTCACAAGGACAGGGCAGCTCCTACGTGCAGTACTTC,CASSQGQGSSYVQYF,TRBV18,-,TRBJ2-7,TRBD1